This TCR beta chain was obtained from a study of T cells in Graves' hyperthyroidism and ophthalmopathy. About the study: Peripheral blood draws took place at initial diagnosis, ahead of any treatment. General study results and limits: In validation, the model predicted ophthalmopathy. These predictions came a median about 6.8 months before onset.

RNA transcripts yielded amplified TCR beta CDR3 regions. The study used the HTBI primer set for a first-round RT-PCR of the TCR CDR3. From the multiplex PCR reads, TCRdb called clonotypes with MiXCR, one entry per CDR3 protein. The table shows 310,000 or so distinct CDR3 sequences, with around 15% occurring only once. This clonotype came up many times. What it binds is unknown. The V and J ends lost 4 bases and 5 bases, in that order; junction bases with no gene match: 13. The germline gives CDR1 DFQATT, CDR2 SNEGSKA (reference sequence). The CDR3 consists of 15 residues. Active moderate-to-severe ophthalmopathy, Clinical Activity Score at least 3, NOSPECS at least 4, under 3 months' duration. Cells are PBMCs isolated from roughly 9.3 ml of fresh blood.

The V call is TRBV20-1, the J call TRBJ2-5, with 7 bases aligning to TRBD2. The specimen was blood. The receptor's source is a woman aged 60-75 years with Graves' ophthalmopathy. The DNA for the CDR3 is TGCAGTGCTACAAGACGGGGGAGGGGAACGGAGACCCAGTACTTC. Amino acid sequence: CSATRRGRGTETQYF.